These 19 T cell receptor beta chains share one sample of origin, sequenced in a study of T-cell reconstitution after alpha-beta-depleted transplantation in children. The library targeted TCRbeta and was prepared with unique molecular identifiers. TCRdb ran MiXCR on the PCR reads and lists one entry per CDR3 protein. The sample contains under 750,000 distinct CDR3 sequences, about 21% of which appear only once. Source: PBMCs, mostly from graft donor cells, taken 360 days after TCRalphabeta/CD19-depleted stem cell transplant. All receptors derive from a boy under three years old who had a stem cell transplant for acute myeloid leukemia, so the T cells may come from the graft donor.

This clonotype was seen a handful of times. The chain uses TRBV12-3 or TRBV12-4 and TRBJ2-5, with 8 bases aligning to TRBD2. V gave up 1 base and J gave up 5 bases; unmatched junction bases: 9. CDR3 length: 16 amino acids. Here the CDR3 DNA reads TGTGCCAGCAGTTTAGGCAACTTGAGACTAGCGGAGACCCAGTACTTC. It translates to CASSLGNLRLAETQYF.

The chain links TRBV28 to TRBJ1-3, with TRBD1 identical over 8 bases. The trim removed 1 base at V and 11 bases at J, leaving 4 bases unmatched. This CDR3 is 13 amino acids long. CDR1 and CDR2 from the germline V gene are MDHEN and SYDVKM. As DNA, the CDR3 is TGTGCCAGCAGTTTATCCGACAGGGGAGCCATATATTTT. The encoded protein is CASSLSDRGAIYF.

The V call is TRBV20-1, the J call TRBJ2-4; the D is unclear. The CDR3 consists of 16 residues. Trimming stripped 7 bases from V and 0 bases from J, with 19 bases between. CDR1 is DFQATT and CDR2 is SNEGSKA in the germline V gene (reference sequence). The DNA for the CDR3 is TGCAGTGTGACTGCCCCGCTTCCGAAAGCCAAAAACATTCAGTACTTC. This encodes CSVTAPLPKAKNIQYF.

At least ten counts were recorded for this clonotype. V is TRBV20-1 and J is TRBJ1-1; D possibly corresponds to TRBD1 (5 bases). This CDR3 spans 12 amino acids. V was shortened by 6 bases and J by 2 bases, with 10 bases between the two germline ends. Germline V gives CDR1 DFQATT, CDR2 SNEGSKA (reference sequence). The chain's CDR3 is CSATGYNTEAFF. DNA for the CDR3: TGCAGTGCAACAGGATATAACACTGAAGCTTTCTTT.

The chain links TRBV20-1 to TRBJ2-3; D might be TRBD2 (5 bases). Trimming pared 3 bases from V and 4 bases from J, leaving 11 bases between. The CDR3 has 13 residues. Germline values: CDR1 DFQATT, CDR2 SNEGSKA (reference sequence). The CDR3 region has the DNA TGCAGTGCTAGTTCTCTAGCATCAGATACGCAGTATTTT. Residues: CSASSLASDTQYF.

The gene calls are TRBV4-2 and TRBJ2-2; D may be TRBD1 (5 bases). Germline values: CDR1 LGHNA, CDR2 YNFKEQ. The V gene lost 3 bases and the J gene lost 4 bases, with 15 bases spanning the gap. The CDR3 is made up of 16 amino acids. CDR3 residues: CASSQLAGMGTGELFF. As DNA, the CDR3 is TGTGCCAGCAGCCAGTTGGCAGGGATGGGCACCGGGGAGCTGTTTTTT.

The chain has TRBV6-6 and TRBJ2-5; TRBD2 agrees at 8 bases. V trimming: 7 bases; J trimming: 5 bases; junction bases outside the gene matches: 6. The CDR3 contains 13 residues. Germline V lookup: CDR1 MNHNY, CDR2 SVGAGI (reference sequence). CDR3 coding DNA: TGTGCCAGCACCAACGGGGGGGCGGAGACCCAGTACTTC. Translating gives CASTNGGAETQYF.

The chain uses TRBV20-1 and TRBJ1-3; D is ambiguous. This CDR3 has 14 residues. CDR1 DFQATT and CDR2 SNEGSKA come from the germline V gene (reference sequence). V lost 6 bases to trimming and J lost 4 bases, with 16 bases between them. The DNA of the CDR3 is TGCAGTGCCAGGACTGAGCTCTTGGGAAACACCATATATTTT. Translating gives CSARTELLGNTIYF.

This clonotype has only a few counts. The CDR3 nucleotides read TGCGCCAGCCGAGGAGACAGAGCCGTGGAGACCCAGTACTTC. Translating gives CASRGDRAVETQYF. The chain carries TRBV5-1 and TRBJ2-5; D perhaps matches TRBD1 (5 bases). Per germline, CDR1 SGHRS and CDR2 YFSETQ. The CDR3 spans 14 residues. Trimming removed 7 bases at V and 5 bases at J, with 18 bases between.

Many counts were recorded for this clonotype. V gene TRBV20-1 combines with J gene TRBJ2-1; no clear D gene. The germline V gene has CDR1 DFQATT and CDR2 SNEGSKA (reference sequence). With 5 bases removed from V and 7 bases from J, the gap between germline ends came to 21 bases. This CDR3 has 15 amino acids. The CDR3 DNA follows: TGCAGTGCTCTACGTGGGCGCCTTGGGAAAAATGAGCAGTTCTTC. Its translation is CSALRGRLGKNEQFF.

This clonotype has at least ten counts. The rearrangement joins TRBV6-1 to TRBJ1-5; 9 positions match TRBD1. The CDR3 is 14 residues long. V lost 1 base to trimming and J lost 6 bases; unmatched junction nucleotides: 1. Germline V CDR1 and CDR2: MNHNS, SASEGT. The chain's CDR3 is CASSEGQGGQPQHF. In nucleotides, the CDR3 is TGTGCCAGCAGTGAAGGACAGGGGGGTCAGCCCCAGCATTTT.

This clonotype was counted a few times. The rearrangement uses TRBV6-5 and TRBJ2-7; a weak D match, TRBD2 (6 bases). Germline CDR1 MNHEY, CDR2 SVGAGI. The CDR3 length is 17 residues. The germline V and J ends were trimmed by 0 bases and 2 bases, with 17 bases remaining between them. This chain's CDR3 is CASSYSWGDHPPYEQYF. The CDR3 nucleotides are TGTGCCAGCAGTTACTCGTGGGGGGACCACCCTCCCTACGAGCAGTACTTC.

The chain has TRBV30 and TRBJ2-1; 11 bases map to TRBD2. J gave up 5 bases and V 3 bases, and 12 bases lay outside the gene matches. This CDR3 comprises 17 residues. Germline V gene data show CDR1 as GTSNPN and CDR2 as SVGIG (reference sequence). The CDR3 region has the DNA TGTGCCTGGAGGGGGGGGTGGACTAGCGGGTACAACAATGAGCAGTTCTTC. Its protein is CAWRGGWTSGYNNEQFF.

V gene TRBV11-2 combines with J gene TRBJ2-2; TRBD2 matches at 12 bases. This CDR3 region has 18 residues. Trimming took 5 bases from V and 5 from J; bases not matched to a gene: 12. Germline-derived CDR1 and CDR2 are SGHAT and FQNNGV. The CDR3 here is CASSHETSGGPLTGELFF. As DNA, the CDR3 is TGTGCCAGCAGCCACGAGACTAGCGGGGGTCCGTTGACCGGGGAGCTGTTTTTT.

The gene calls are TRBV7-9 and TRBJ2-7; D unresolved. V gave up 4 bases and J gave up 2 bases, with 6 bases separating them. From germline, CDR1 is SEHNR and CDR2 FQNEAQ (reference sequence). The CDR3 covers 12 residues. The CDR3 DNA reads TGTGCCAGCAGCTCGAATCCCTACGAGCAGTACGTC. As protein: CASSSNPYEQYV.

This chain uses TRBV7-9 with TRBJ2-7, with D perhaps matching TRBD2 (7 bases). CDR1 and CDR2 from the germline V gene are SEHNR and FQNEAQ (reference sequence). V lost 3 bases to trimming and J lost 7 bases, with 16 bases between them. This CDR3 spans 14 amino acids. CDR3 amino acids: CASSFGGTLREQYF. DNA of the CDR3: TGTGCCAGCAGCTTCGGGGGGACATTACGTGAGCAGTACTTC. Looking up the rest from reference TRBV7-9 and TRBJ2-7 gives the full variable domain: DTGVSQNPRHKITKRGQNVTFRCDPISEHNRLYWYRQTLGQGPEFLTYFQNEAQLEKSRLLSDRFSAERPKGSFSTLEIQRTEQGDSAMYLCASSFGGTLREQYFGPGTRLTVT.

In its sample, this clonotype was seen a few times. This chain uses TRBV5-1 with TRBJ2-5; possibly TRBD2 for D (6 bases). CDR3 size: 15 residues. V dropped 7 bases and J dropped 2 bases, with 18 bases sitting between them. Germline V gives CDR1 SGHRS, CDR2 YFSETQ. CDR3 in amino acids: CASGMVGGIQETQYF. CDR3 DNA: TGCGCCAGCGGAATGGTGGGGGGAATACAAGAGACCCAGTACTTC.

In its sample, this clonotype was seen a few times. The chain employs TRBV7-6 and TRBJ1-2, with 8 nucleotides matching TRBD1. The V and J ends lost 7 bases and 1 base, in that order; junction bases with no gene match: 8. Germline V gives CDR1 SGHVS, CDR2 FNYEAQ. The CDR3 extends over 15 amino acids. CDR3 sequence reads: CASTLRDRLNYGYTF. The CDR3 nucleotides are TGTGCCAGCACGCTCCGGGACAGGCTTAACTATGGCTACACCTTC.

This chain uses TRBV12-3 or TRBV12-4 with TRBJ2-2, with a tentative D call TRBD2 (5 bases). Deletions cut 7 bases from V and 4 bases from J, with 13 bases between. The CDR3 has 14 amino acids. The CDR3 DNA sequence: TGTGCCAGCACCGTTCTCGGACTCACCGGGGAGCTGTTTTTT. It translates to CASTVLGLTGELFF.